The text below deals with one T cell receptor beta chain. Its antigen remains unidentified. Germline and junction disagree at one end, which may indicate a read error. This sample stems from a study of beta chain features in type 1 diabetes. Notes on the study in general: TCRB CDR3s were moderately but significantly shorter in Type 1 diabetes patients in all four CD4+ subsets.

The investigators reverse transcribed all of the isolated RNA, so they sequenced expressed TCRB transcripts. The data were produced by immunoSEQ multiplex PCR, yet TCRdb's version contains in-frame clones alone and is incomplete. The sample lists roughly 300,000 clones; around 9.3% were seen once. The CDR3 has 19 residues. Germline CDR1 is SGHRS and CDR2 is YFSETQ. This receptor was identified in a man aged 25 to 40 with type 1 diabetes. Material: central memory CD4+ T cells from blood. J is TRBJ2-7 and V is TRBV5-1; TRBD1 matches 8 bases. This CDR3 is CASSLDPRFAGQDSHEQYF. The CDR3 nucleotides read TGCGCCAGCAGCTTGGATCCGCGGTTTGCGGGACAGGACTCCCACGAGCAGTACTTC.